This is a list of T cell receptor beta chains from one sample in a study of T-cell memory formation after mild COVID-19. TCRdb fed the 5' RACE reads into MiXCR, producing one record per CDR3 protein. The sample includes 200,000 to 250,000 distinct CDR3 sequences, 15% of them seen just once. Sequenced sample: PBMCs or a T cell subset sorted from them (not recorded which). These receptors originate from an adult woman who had mild COVID-19 (a few samples of this study predate the infection). Cell type and time point are not known. The CDR3 runs from the conserved cysteine through the conserved F or W. The order of the fields is J gene, V gene, D gene, clone size, CDR3 protein, CDR3 DNA. The D gene is left open where the match is weak. Not all rows give a size; the values are once, few, many and, for expanded clones, a class.

>TRBJ1-2|TRBV29-1|TRBD1|few
CSVERWGDSSNYGYTF
TGCAGCGTTGAGAGGTGGGGGGACAGCTCAAACTATGGCTACACCTTC
>TRBJ2-6|TRBV5-1|TRBD1|few
CASSLLNPGQVLSGANVLTF
TGCGCCAGCAGCTTGCTGAATCCGGGACAGGTCCTCTCTGGGGCCAACGTCCTGACTTTC
>TRBJ2-7|TRBV2|TRBD2|-
CASTSPSSGRTYEQYF
TGTGCCAGCACCAGCCCAAGTAGCGGGAGGACCTACGAGCAGTACTTC
>TRBJ2-5|TRBV20-1|TRBD1|-
CSAQQGVGETQYF
TGCAGTGCCCAACAGGGGGTCGGGGAGACCCAGTACTTC
>TRBJ1-1|TRBV6-5|-|-
CASSYPTEGGTEAFF
TGTGCCAGCAGTTACCCTACTGAGGGAGGAACTGAAGCTTTCTTT
>TRBJ1-2|TRBV14|TRBD1|few
CASSRGGRYGYTF
TGTGCCAGCAGCCGAGGGGGCCGTTATGGCTACACCTTC
>TRBJ1-2|TRBV9|-|-
CASSVDLTGTYGYTF
TGTGCCAGCAGCGTAGACCTAACAGGGACCTATGGCTACACCTTC
>TRBJ2-1|TRBV7-2|-|-
CASSPPPLLNEQFF
TGTGCCAGCAGCCCGCCCCCACTACTGAATGAGCAGTTCTTC
>TRBJ2-1|TRBV7-9|TRBD1|-
CASSKRQGSYNEQFF
TGTGCCAGCAGCAAGAGACAGGGCTCCTACAATGAGCAGTTCTTC
>TRBJ2-3|TRBV15|TRBD2|few
CATGREPSTDTQYF
TGTGCCACTGGGCGGGAGCCCTCCACAGATACGCAGTATTTT
>TRBJ1-3|TRBV9|-|few
CADPYSGNTIYF
TGTGCCGATCCGTACTCTGGAAACACCATATATTTT
>TRBJ2-7|TRBV20-1|TRBD2|few
CSAGLAGGTGYEQYF
TGCAGCGCCGGACTAGCGGGAGGGACCGGGTACGAGCAGTACTTC
>TRBJ2-5|TRBV7-2|TRBD2|few
CASTILAGETQYF
TGTGCCAGCACCATACTAGCGGGAGAGACCCAGTACTTC
>TRBJ2-1|TRBV5-1|TRBD2|-
CASRREGEQFF
TGCGCCAGCAGGCGGGAGGGCGAGCAGTTCTTC